This TCR beta chain was found in a study of technical replicates of blood from several donors. V dropped 6 bases and J dropped 8; count of bases not matched to a gene: 5. Germline CDR1 WSHSY, CDR2 SAAADI. This CDR3 has 13 residues. Sequencing used immunoSEQ multiplex PCR; TCRdb keeps in-frame clones, though not all of them. The repertoire holds some 84,000 clones, with roughly 90% as singletons. The receptor was derived from a human donor in good health. The V gene is TRBV10-2, the J gene TRBJ1-4, with TRBD1 matching 8 bases. The sequencing sample was made of T cells isolated from PBMCs. The DNA of the CDR3 is TGCGCCAGCAGGGACAGGGAAGAGGAAAAACTGTTTTTT. This codes for CASRDREEEKLFF.